The 18 T cell receptor beta chains given below trace back to one sample, sequenced in a study of monozygotic twins with inflammatory bowel disease. TCRdb re-called the 5' RACE reads; one entry per CDR3 protein, DNA not given. The sample data list around 100,000 distinct CDR3 sequences. The sequenced sample consisted of blood. The receptors come from a human donor with ulcerative colitis or Crohn's disease, or a healthy co-twin of an affected twin (not recorded which).

This sequence joins TRBV5-1 and TRBJ2-7. The CDR3 is 12 residues long. CDR1 and CDR2 (germline): SGHRS, YFSETQ. CDR3 residues: CASSQDRSAQYF.

This sequence joins TRBV20-1 and TRBJ2-1; without DNA, the TCRdb call of TRBD1 cannot be checked. Germline V gene sequence: CDR1 DFQATT, CDR2 SNEGSKA (reference sequence). The CDR3 consists of 16 residues. CDR3: CSARERTKIAVNEQFF.

This chain uses TRBV12-3 or TRBV12-4 with TRBJ2-3; TCRdb gives TRBD2 as the D gene, but with no DNA this cannot be confirmed. This CDR3 is 16 amino acids long. The CDR3 loop reads CASSLLAGPSTDTQYF.

The rearrangement joins TRBV30 to TRBJ2-7; there is no DNA to check the TCRdb D call of TRBD1. The germline V gene encodes CDR1 GTSNPN and CDR2 SVGIG (reference sequence). The length of the CDR3 is 14 residues. The CDR3 protein is CAWSGGQGVYEQYF.

The gene calls are TRBV6-4 and TRBJ2-3; without DNA, the TCRdb call of TRBD1 cannot be checked. Looked up from germline, CDR1 is MRHNA and CDR2 is SNTAGT. The CDR3 totals 15 residues. The CDR3 is CASSLRGGSTDTQYF.

The chain uses TRBV6-5 and TRBJ2-7; TCRdb proposes TRBD1, but this gene call is untestable without DNA. Per germline, CDR1 MNHEY and CDR2 SVGAGI. CDR3 length equals 13 residues. CDR3 residues: CASSSDRASEQYF.

The rearrangement links TRBV5-1 to TRBJ2-7; TCRdb designates TRBD1, a call that cannot be tested without DNA. Germline assignment: CDR1 SGHRS and CDR2 YFSETQ. There are 16 residues in the CDR3. The CDR3 protein is CASSWQPGQGFYEQYF.

The genes are TRBV27 and TRBJ2-3; the D call of TRBD2 rests on TCRdb alone, since no DNA is present to check it. This CDR3 is built from 16 residues. Germline CDR1 is MNHEY and CDR2 is SMNVEV (reference sequence). This CDR3 is CASRERAGGLTDTQYF.

The chain combines TRBV6-5 with TRBJ2-4; the TRBD1 assignment by TCRdb is unverifiable without DNA. This CDR3 is built from 12 residues. Germline-derived CDR1 and CDR2 are MNHEY and SVGAGI. The CDR3 reads CASRPGQGIQYF.

V is TRBV5-1 and J is TRBJ1-1; TCRdb calls TRBD1, which cannot be checked without DNA. The CDR3 contains 13 residues. Germline V CDR1 and CDR2: SGHRS, YFSETQ. CDR3 protein: CASRTGQNTEAFF.

CDR3 in amino acids: CASSPRGQYTGELFF. The chain couples TRBV28 to TRBJ2-2; TCRdb's D call of TRBD1 is untestable without DNA. Germline V gene sequence: CDR1 MDHEN, CDR2 SYDVKM. CDR3 length: 15 residues. The full variable domain, in which reference TRBV28 and TRBJ2-2 provide the parts outside the CDR3, is DVKVTQSSRYLVKRTGEKVFLECVQDMDHENMFWYRQDPGLGLRLIYFSYDVKMKEKGDIPEGYSVSREKKERFSLILESASTNQTSMYLCASSPRGQYTGELFFGEGSRLTVL.

The gene calls are TRBV5-1 and TRBJ1-1; the D call of TRBD1 rests on TCRdb alone, since no DNA is present to check it. Germline CDR1 reads SGHRS; CDR2 reads YFSETQ. The CDR3 spans 12 residues. CDR3 residues: CASKWGDTEAFF. Complete variable domain (other parts from reference TRBV5-1 and TRBJ1-1): KAGVTQTPRYLIKTRGQQVTLSCSPISGHRSVSWYQQTPGQGLQFLFEYFSETQRNKGNFPGRFSGRQFSNSRSEMNVSTLELGDSALYLCASKWGDTEAFFGQGTRLTVV.

The chain couples TRBV4-3 to TRBJ2-7; there is no DNA to check the TCRdb D call of TRBD2. The CDR3 spans 15 residues. Germline V gene lookup returns CDR1 LGHNA and CDR2 YSLEER. The CDR3 region is CASSQVSSATYEQYF.

The chain carries TRBV19 and TRBJ2-7; TCRdb outputs TRBD1, but without DNA this stays unchecked. The germline gives CDR1 LNHDA, CDR2 SQIVND (reference sequence). The CDR3 totals 15 residues. The CDR3 here is CASSFSGTAAYEQYF.

The chain carries TRBV6-1 and TRBJ2-5. This CDR3 has 15 residues. The germline V gene encodes CDR1 MNHNS and CDR2 SASEGT. This chain's CDR3 is CASRNNYQFMETQYF.

The genes are TRBV19 and TRBJ2-4; TCRdb returns TRBD2, unconfirmable since there is no DNA. Germline V gives CDR1 LNHDA, CDR2 SQIVND (reference sequence). This CDR3 is 21 amino acids long. The CDR3 here is CASSIGRWEGGLLLTKNMQYF.

The V gene is TRBV7-2, the J gene TRBJ2-1; TCRdb reports TRBD1, a call that lacks DNA to check it against. CDR1 is SGHTA and CDR2 is FQGNSA in the germline V gene. The CDR3 consists of 16 residues. The CDR3 loop reads CASSNHPLGGMVEQFF.

The V call is TRBV29-1, the J call TRBJ2-3; TCRdb calls TRBD1, which cannot be checked without DNA. Germline CDR1 is SQVTM and CDR2 is ANQGSEA. The CDR3 is made up of 14 amino acids. CDR3 protein: CSVEESYRGDTQYF.